Following are 26 T cell receptor beta chains from one sample sequenced in a study of cytotoxic CD8 clonotypes in ibrutinib-treated CLL. Data came from immunoSEQ multiplex PCR; TCRdb stores just in-frame clones and leaves some out. The repertoire holds some 85,000 clones, with around 77% as singletons. The sample here was PBMCs, taken after 24 months of ibrutinib treatment. The receptors come from a human donor with chronic lymphocytic leukemia.

The genes are TRBV28 and TRBJ2-7; the D gene is possibly TRBD2 (6 bases). V shed 3 bases and J shed 3 bases, with 15 bases lying between them. The CDR3 spans 15 residues. From germline, CDR1 is MDHEN and CDR2 SYDVKM. CDR3 residues: CASSLGGAEVYEQYF. The CDR3 DNA reads as TGTGCCAGCAGTTTGGGCGGGGCGGAAGTCTACGAGCAGTACTTC.

The rearrangement joins TRBV19 to TRBJ2-5, with 9 bases fitting TRBD1. Trimming cost V 6 bases and J 5 bases; bases outside gene matches: 19. This CDR3 comprises 18 residues. Germline CDR1 reads LNHDA; CDR2 reads SQIVND (reference sequence). CDR3: CASSPRSGQGFRWETQYF. CDR3 coding DNA: TGTGCCAGTAGCCCGCGGTCGGGACAGGGATTTAGGTGGGAGACCCAGTACTTC.

The chain's CDR3 is CASGSGGFYGYTF. The CDR3 coding sequence is TGTGCCAGCGGTTCAGGGGGGTTCTATGGCTACACCTTC. The chain links TRBV28 to TRBJ1-2, with TRBD1 matching 7 bases. Germline V gene data show CDR1 as MDHEN and CDR2 as SYDVKM. Germline trimming cut 8 bases from V and 4 bases from J; bases unmatched to any gene: 7. The CDR3 has 13 residues.

The chain employs TRBV5-1 and TRBJ1-2; D is uncertain. Germline loops: CDR1 SGHRS, CDR2 YFSETQ. The CDR3 totals 18 residues. Trimming removed 3 bases at V and 3 bases at J, with 24 bases between. For the CDR3, the DNA is TGCGCCAGCAGCTCACCCCCGCAGACAAAACCTCTGGACTATGGCTACACCTTC. It yields the protein CASSSPPQTKPLDYGYTF.

The chain recombines TRBV11-2 with TRBJ2-7, with D possibly called TRBD1 or TRBD2 (5 bases each). V shed 5 bases and J shed 3 bases, with 11 bases lying between them. CDR1 SGHAT and CDR2 FQNNGV come from the germline V gene. The length of the CDR3 is 13 residues. CDR3 bases: TGTGCCAGCAGCGGGACGGTAGGCTACGAGCAGTACTTC. It codes for CASSGTVGYEQYF. Looking up the rest from reference TRBV11-2 and TRBJ2-7 gives the full variable domain: EAGVAQSPRYKIIEKRQSVAFWCNPISGHATLYWYQQILGQGPKLLIQFQNNGVVDDSQLPKDRFSAERLKGVDSTLKIQPAKLEDSAVYLCASSGTVGYEQYFGPGTRLTVT.

J is TRBJ1-1 and V is TRBV27; D remains unclear. V was pared by 1 base and J by 2 bases, with 11 bases between. Germline assignment: CDR1 MNHEY and CDR2 SMNVEV (reference sequence). The CDR3 is made up of 15 amino acids. Here the CDR3 DNA reads TGTGCCAGCAGTTTATTCGGGCCCCTTAACACTGAAGCTTTCTTT. It translates to CASSLFGPLNTEAFF.

This chain links TRBV6-6 with TRBJ2-2, with D possibly called TRBD1 or TRBD2 (5 bases each). Germline V gene lookup returns CDR1 MNHNY and CDR2 SVGAGI (reference sequence). V lost 0 bases to trimming and J lost 6 bases, with 8 bases between them. The CDR3 runs 14 residues. CDR3 region: CASSYSGPAGELFF. For the CDR3, the DNA is TGTGCCAGCAGTTACTCGGGACCTGCCGGGGAGCTGTTTTTT.

This clone was recorded a few times. The chain is built from TRBV29-1 and TRBJ2-5, with D perhaps being TRBD1 or TRBD2 (5 bases each). The germline CDR1 and CDR2 sequences are SQVTM and ANQGSEA. V was trimmed by 7 bases and J by 5 bases, leaving 14 bases between them. There are 12 residues in the CDR3. The CDR3 DNA reads as TGCAGCGCCCGCGAGGGGCGCGAGACCCAGTACTTC. This sequence encodes CSAREGRETQYF.

This chain connects TRBV11-2 to TRBJ1-1; the match to TRBD1 covers 7 bases. Germline-derived CDR1 and CDR2 are SGHAT and FQNNGV. The CDR3 is made up of 15 amino acids. The trim removed 0 bases at V and 6 bases at J, leaving 7 bases unmatched. DNA for the CDR3: TGTGCCAGCAGCTTAGAATCAGGGGGGCGCGCTGAAGCTTTCTTT. Translated: CASSLESGGRAEAFF.

J is TRBJ2-7 and V is TRBV29-1; 11 positions match TRBD1. The junction had 5 bases not matched to a gene; V was cut back by 6 bases and J by 1 base. CDR1 and CDR2 (germline): SQVTM, ANQGSEA. The CDR3 has 14 residues. CDR3 nucleotides: TGCAGCGTCCGGGGACAGGGGGGTTCCTACGAGCAGTACTTC. It translates to CSVRGQGGSYEQYF.

The chain has TRBV5-1 and TRBJ2-2; D is unclear. The CDR3 consists of 14 residues. With 1 base removed from V and 4 bases from J, the gap between germline ends came to 8 bases. Germline-derived CDR1 and CDR2 are SGHRS and YFSETQ. The CDR3 protein is CASSLYYSTGELFF. As DNA, the CDR3 is TGCGCCAGCAGCTTGTACTACTCCACCGGGGAGCTGTTTTTT.

The chain uses TRBV11-2 and TRBJ1-2; D is possibly TRBD1 (5 bases). This CDR3 spans 14 amino acids. The V end was cut by 8 bases, the J end by 4 bases, with 17 bases between. Germline V gives CDR1 SGHAT, CDR2 FQNNGV. Here the CDR3 DNA reads TGTGCCAGCTCACGGGGAGGGGCAGTCTATGGCTACACCTTC. Its translation is CASSRGGAVYGYTF.

Only a few counts were recorded for this clone. The DNA of the CDR3 is TGTGCCAGCAGCACATCCGGGACGGGTAATTCACCCCTCCACTTT. This codes for CASSTSGTGNSPLHF. The V gene is TRBV2, the J gene TRBJ1-6; TRBD1 is a possible D gene (5 bases). V lost 6 bases and J lost 6, with 15 bases in between. The CDR3 loop spans 15 amino acids. Looked up from germline, CDR1 is SNHLY and CDR2 is FYNNEI.

The gene calls are TRBV11-2 and TRBJ2-7, with a possible D match to TRBD1 (6 bases). The ends were cut back, 0 bases at V and 7 bases at J, with 10 bases in the middle. Looked up from germline, CDR1 is SGHAT and CDR2 is FQNNGV. This CDR3 spans 13 amino acids. CDR3: CASSLEQGWEQYF. In DNA form, the CDR3 reads TGTGCCAGCAGCTTAGAACAGGGCTGGGAGCAGTACTTC.

The rearrangement links TRBV27 to TRBJ2-6; D perhaps matches TRBD1 (6 bases). The CDR3 is 17 amino acids. Trimming removed 7 bases at V and 0 bases at J, with 16 bases between. Germline CDR1 and CDR2: MNHEY and SMNVEV (reference sequence). The CDR3 bases are TGTGCCAGCACAAGGACAGCCGAACTCTCTGGGGCCAACGTCCTGACTTTC. Translation: CASTRTAELSGANVLTF.

This clone showed up just once. The chain combines TRBV14 with TRBJ2-1, with TRBD1 identical over 9 bases. Germline V gene sequence: CDR1 SGHDN, CDR2 FVKESK. V shed 1 base, J shed 6 bases, and the junction held 4 bases outside the gene matches. The CDR3 extends over 15 amino acids. CDR3 protein: CASSQGTGAVNEQFF. CDR3 bases: TGTGCCAGCAGCCAAGGGACAGGGGCGGTCAATGAGCAGTTCTTC.

This clone was found once. Other DNA sequences in the same sample also yield this CDR3. The chain has TRBV5-1 and TRBJ2-3; a possible D gene is TRBD1 (7 bases). The germline V gene has CDR1 SGHRS and CDR2 YFSETQ. Trimming shortened V by 0 bases and J by 5 bases, and 10 bases separated the two germline ends. CDR3 length equals 14 residues. Here the CDR3 DNA reads TGCGCCAGCAGCTTGGGACAGGGAGGAGATACGCAGTATTTT. It specifies CASSLGQGGDTQYF. The complete variable domain, with remaining parts taken from reference TRBV5-1 and TRBJ2-3, reads KAGVTQTPRYLIKTRGQQVTLSCSPISGHRSVSWYQQTPGQGLQFLFEYFSETQRNKGNFPGRFSGRQFSNSRSEMNVSTLELGDSALYLCASSLGQGGDTQYFGPGTRLTVL.

The CDR3 region is CASSKTDRVAEQFF. The CDR3 nucleotides read TGTGCCAGCAGCAAGACAGACAGGGTTGCTGAGCAGTTCTTC. The V call is TRBV7-8, the J call TRBJ2-1; TRBD1 aligns across 7 bases. J lost 9 bases, V lost 5 bases, and 10 bases had no gene match. The CDR3 runs 14 residues. In germline, CDR1 is SGHVS, CDR2 FQNEAQ.

The V and J genes are TRBV29-1 and TRBJ1-1; D call uncertain. CDR1 is SQVTM, CDR2 ANQGSEA, per germline. CDR3 size: 12 residues. The V gene lost 5 bases and the J gene lost 4 bases, with 11 bases spanning the gap. This CDR3 is CSVTQLGTEAFF. The CDR3 nucleotides read TGCAGCGTTACCCAGTTGGGCACTGAAGCTTTCTTT.

The J gene is TRBJ2-1, the V gene TRBV6-6; 11 bases line up with TRBD2. The V segment lost 5 bases and the J segment 4 bases; nucleotides outside the gene matches: 4. Germline CDR1 MNHNY, CDR2 SVGAGI (reference sequence). This CDR3 contains 15 residues. DNA for the CDR3: TGTGCCAGCAGTCATCCTAGCGGGAGGTACAATGAGCAGTTCTTC. Amino acids: CASSHPSGRYNEQFF.

This chain uses TRBV28 with TRBJ1-2, with D unresolved. This CDR3 has 14 amino acids. CDR1 is MDHEN, CDR2 SYDVKM, per germline. V was shortened by 2 bases and J by 2 bases, with 9 bases between the two germline ends. Written as DNA, the CDR3 is TGTGCCAGCAGTTTAGAAGGCAGAAACTATGGCTACACCTTC. Translated: CASSLEGRNYGYTF.

The chain carries TRBV5-1 and TRBJ2-5; 13 bases align to TRBD2. Looked up from germline, CDR1 is SGHRS and CDR2 is YFSETQ. J lost 5 bases, V lost 4 bases, and 14 bases had no gene match. The CDR3 loop spans 18 amino acids. This chain's CDR3 is CASSQGLAGARLGETQYF. CDR3 coding DNA: TGCGCCAGCAGCCAAGGACTAGCGGGAGCCCGATTAGGGGAGACCCAGTACTTC. Combining the CDR3 with reference TRBV5-1 and TRBJ2-5 gives the whole variable domain KAGVTQTPRYLIKTRGQQVTLSCSPISGHRSVSWYQQTPGQGLQFLFEYFSETQRNKGNFPGRFSGRQFSNSRSEMNVSTLELGDSALYLCASSQGLAGARLGETQYFGPGTRLLVL.

The chain recombines TRBV11-3 with TRBJ1-5; D is possibly TRBD1 (6 bases). Germline-derived CDR1 and CDR2 are SGHNT and YENEEA. This CDR3 is built from 17 residues. Trimming pared 2 bases from V and 6 bases from J, leaving 20 bases between. CDR3 loop: CASSLSRKWGRTQPQHF. CDR3 DNA sequence: TGTGCCAGCAGCTTATCACGAAAGTGGGGGCGGACTCAGCCCCAGCATTTT.

The chain recombines TRBV5-1 with TRBJ2-3; no clear D gene. Germline CDR1 and CDR2: SGHRS and YFSETQ. The CDR3 runs to 12 residues. V lost 0 bases, J lost 4 bases, and 3 bases lay in between. This CDR3 is CASSLESDTQYF. The CDR3, as DNA: TGCGCCAGCAGCTTGGAGTCAGATACGCAGTATTTT.

The rearrangement uses TRBV7-9 and TRBJ1-1; D ambiguous. This CDR3 has 14 amino acids. The germline V and J ends were trimmed by 1 base and 2 bases, with 8 bases remaining between them. Germline CDR1 is SEHNR and CDR2 is FQNEAQ (reference sequence). In DNA form, the CDR3 reads TGTGCCAGCAGCTTAGGACATGTAAACACTGAAGCTTTCTTT. This translates into CASSLGHVNTEAFF.

The genes are TRBV6-5 and TRBJ1-2; 7 positions agree with TRBD1. The V and J ends lost 7 bases and 7 bases, in that order; junction bases with no gene match: 9. Per the germline V gene, CDR1 is MNHEY and CDR2 is SVGAGI. The CDR3 consists of 13 residues. For the CDR3, the DNA is TGTGCCAGCACCGCCAGGGGGTCCCTTGGCTACACCTTC. Encoded protein: CASTARGSLGYTF.